This paragraph covers one T cell receptor (beta chain) sequence. The antigen is undetermined. Use of 60 Vbeta and 13 Jbeta primers characterized the PCR. The data were produced by immunoSEQ multiplex PCR, yet TCRdb's version contains in-frame clones alone and is incomplete. This sample has some 190,000 clones; 65% to 85% occur once, and the top ten carry 1.2% to 1.5%. Deletions cut 4 bases from V and 7 bases from J, with 23 bases between. CDR1 is SGHNT and CDR2 is YYREEE in the germline V gene (reference sequence). The CDR3 sequence is 16 residues long. The data were taken from a study of cytomegalovirus exposure and HLA in healthy donors. Study conclusions and caveats: Accounts indicate the classifier identified cytomegalovirus status with strong specificity and sensitivity. Likely technical artifact: a cluster of highly shared sequence variants. HLA-A and HLA-B allele assignments for most subjects were reportedly predicted accurately using TCR beta sequences. Further analysis was carried out later, and it showed several of the most significant clusters appearing linked to common viral pathogens.

Sequencing was carried out using PBMCs. The clonotype was recovered from a girl aged 5 to 17 in good health and CMV-seropositive. The V and J genes are TRBV5-4 and TRBJ1-1; D call uncertain. CDR3: CASSRGQTRPAVEAFF. The CDR3 bases are TGTGCCAGCAGCCGTGGCCAAACCCGGCCTGCGGTTGAAGCTTTCTTT. The full variable domain, rest sourced from reference TRBV5-4 and TRBJ1-1, is ETGVTQSPTHLIKTRGQQVTLRCSSQSGHNTVSWYQQALGQGPQFIFQYYREEENGRGNFPPRFSGLQFPNYSSELNVNALELDDSALYLCASSRGQTRPAVEAFFGQGTRLTVV.